The 5 T cell receptor beta chains in this list originate from one sample, sequenced in a study of immune characterization of retroperitoneal liposarcoma. TCRdb called the PCR reads again in MiXCR, with one record for every CDR3 protein. The sample consists of approximately 11,000 distinct CDR3 sequences, 50% of them appearing once. Material: tumor tissue. The receptors shown here come from a female donor with retroperitoneal liposarcoma.

In its sample, this clonotype was seen a few times. This chain connects TRBV10-3 to TRBJ2-1; TRBD2 matches at 9 bases. The length of the CDR3 is 16 residues. Germline CDR1 and CDR2: ENHRY and SYGVKD. The ends lost 2 bases at V and 3 bases at J; junction bases unmatched: 5. Here the CDR3 reads CAISEMTSGLYNEQFF. Here the CDR3 DNA reads TGTGCCATCAGTGAGATGACTAGCGGCCTCTACAATGAGCAGTTCTTC.

The CDR3, as DNA: TGTGCCAGCAGCCCAACCTTAGTAGCGGGACTCTCGCAGTTCTTC. Translation gives CASSPTLVAGLSQFF. The V call is TRBV7-6, the J call TRBJ2-1; TRBD2 agrees at 8 bases. The CDR3 is made up of 15 amino acids. CDR1 is SGHVS, CDR2 FNYEAQ, per germline. The trim removed 5 bases at V and 12 bases at J, leaving 15 bases unmatched.

With respect to this clonotype: A read error may be the cause here, since a much bigger clone is one base away. The V call is TRBV6-2 or TRBV6-3, the J call TRBJ2-7; 7 bases map to TRBD2. The J call may be faulty, since TRBJ2-1 better matches the DNA end. Germline V gene data show CDR1 as MNHEY and CDR2 as SVGEGT. The CDR3 covers 13 residues. CDR3 in DNA: TGTGCCAGCAGTTACGGGGGGGAAGTTGAGCAGTTCTTC. Translated, it gives CASSYGGEVEQFF.

This clonotype was detected only a few times. This may arise from a read error, as a much more abundant clone is one base away. This chain links TRBV6-6 with TRBJ2-1; the D gene is possibly TRBD1 (5 bases). This CDR3 comprises 15 residues. The germline V and J ends were trimmed by 4 bases and 10 bases, with 20 bases remaining between them. The germline CDR1 and CDR2 sequences are MNHNY and SVGAGI (reference sequence). The CDR3 loop reads CASSSPRRTRYEQFF. As DNA, the CDR3 is TGTGCCAGCAGTTCCCCTCGCAGGACACGGTACGAGCAGTTCTTC.

In this sample, this clonotype turned up a few times. The chain carries TRBV28 and TRBJ2-1, with D perhaps matching TRBD2 (6 bases). Germline V gives CDR1 MDHEN, CDR2 SYDVKM. Trimming left V 6 bases short and J 5 bases short, with 17 bases between. The CDR3 has 15 amino acids. The CDR3 protein is CASRGGGDGHNEQFF. As DNA, the CDR3 is TGTGCCAGCAGGGGGGGTGGGGACGGCCACAATGAGCAGTTCTTC.